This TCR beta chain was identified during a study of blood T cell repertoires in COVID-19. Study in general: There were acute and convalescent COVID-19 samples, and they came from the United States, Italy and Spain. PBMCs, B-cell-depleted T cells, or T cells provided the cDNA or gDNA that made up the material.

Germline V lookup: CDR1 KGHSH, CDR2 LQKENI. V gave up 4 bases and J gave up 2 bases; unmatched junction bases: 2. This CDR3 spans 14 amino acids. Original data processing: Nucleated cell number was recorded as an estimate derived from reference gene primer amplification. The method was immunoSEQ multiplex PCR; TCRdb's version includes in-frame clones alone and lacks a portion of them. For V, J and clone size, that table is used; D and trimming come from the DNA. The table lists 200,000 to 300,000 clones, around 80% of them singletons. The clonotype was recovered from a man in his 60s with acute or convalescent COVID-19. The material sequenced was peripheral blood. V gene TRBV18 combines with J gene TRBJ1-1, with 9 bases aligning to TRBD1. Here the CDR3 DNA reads TGTGCCAGCTCACAAACAGGGGGCAACACTGAAGCTTTCTTT. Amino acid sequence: CASSQTGGNTEAFF. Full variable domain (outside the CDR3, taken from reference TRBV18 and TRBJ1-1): NAGVMQNPRHLVRRRGQEARLRCSPMKGHSHVYWYRQLPEEGLKFMVYLQKENIIDESGMPKERFSAEFPKEGPSILRIQQVVRGDSAAYFCASSQTGGNTEAFFGQGTRLTVV.